This T cell receptor (beta chain) comes out of a study of post-analysis software for immune sequencing data. On the study more broadly: Courses of disease covered relapsing-remitting, secondary progressive and progressive-relapsing multiple sclerosis. Study-wide results and caveats: Comparison with controls showed significantly lower normalized Chao1 diversity in multiple sclerosis patients. In patients, TRBV5-6, TRBV5-1 and TRBV20-1 belonged to five TRBV segments found more frequently than in controls.

In germline, CDR1 is LGHDT, CDR2 YNNKEL (reference sequence). The CDR3 loop spans 16 amino acids. J gave up 4 bases and V 1 base, and 6 bases lay outside the gene matches. Concerning this clonotype itself: Its antigen is still unknown.

Incorporated into the TCR beta cDNA libraries were unique molecular identifiers, which served to reduce PCR and sequencing biases. With 1 to 10 million T cells as the source, a few hundred thousand cDNA molecules resulted. TCRdb reprocessed the PCR reads with MiXCR, giving one entry per CDR3 protein. The data contain 750,000 to 950,000 distinct CDR3 sequences, under 70% of them seen just once; the ten biggest clones take up over 4%. The chain is built from TRBV3-1 and TRBJ1-5; TRBD1 aligns across 8 bases. The receptor was derived from a girl between 5 and 17 years old with multiple sclerosis. Sequenced material: blood. CDR3 coding DNA: TGTGCCAGCAGCCAAGCATCCAGGGGGCGAAATCAGCCCCAGCATTTT. Its translation is CASSQASRGRNQPQHF.